Listed below are T cell receptor beta chains from one sample, sequenced in a study of glioma-infiltrating T cells. Each CDR3 protein gets one entry after TCRdb re-called the multiplex PCR reads with MiXCR. The sample carries around 93,000 distinct CDR3 sequences, about 40% recorded once. Sequencing was performed on glioma tissue, nonneoplastic brain tissue, or PBMCs (not recorded which). The receptors here all came from a human donor with low-grade glioma or glioblastoma, undergoing nonglioma brain surgery, or in good health (not recorded which). Both conserved end residues are part of each CDR3. Fields, in order: V gene, D gene, clone size, J gene, CDR3 DNA, CDR3 protein. D genes are given only for firm matches. Only some rows state a clone size, as once, few, many or a class for expanded clones.

>TRBV20-1|.|.|TRBJ2-7
TGCAGTGCTTCGGGAGAGCTTAACACTGAGGCTTACTTC
CSASGELNTEAYF
>TRBV2|.|many|TRBJ2-3
TGTGCCAGCAGCGCCGGGTATACGCAGTATTTT
CASSAGYTQYF
>TRBV28|.|many|TRBJ2-7
TGTGCCAGCAGTTTTCGCCCGACAGATTTCTACGAGCAGTACTTC
CASSFRPTDFYEQYF
>TRBV6-6|.|many|TRBJ2-3
TGTGCCAGCAGTTACTCGTCGGGCACGGGCACAGATACGCAGTATTTT
CASSYSSGTGTDTQYF
>TRBV19|.|once|TRBJ1-1
TGCGCCAGCAGCCAGGACGAAAGGGGGAACATTGAAGCTTTCTTT
CASSQDERGNIEAFF
>TRBV4-1|.|.|TRBJ2-7
TGCGCCAGCAGCCCCCGAGGCGGCGCAAGCTCCTACGAGCAGTACTTC
CASSPRGGASSYEQYF
>TRBV3-1|.|few|TRBJ2-1
TGTGCCAACAGCCAAGATTTGGGTTGGCTGTTCTTC
CANSQDLGWLFF
>TRBV7-2|.|many|TRBJ2-3
TGTGCCAGCAGCTTAATGCTGGGGGCCTATACGCAGTATTTT
CASSLMLGAYTQYF
>TRBV6-6|.|many|TRBJ2-7
TGTGCCAGCAGTTACGGTCCGATAGCGGATAAAGACTACGAGCAGTACTTC
CASSYGPIADKDYEQYF
>TRBV5-1|TRBD1|.|TRBJ2-1
TGCGCCAGCAGCTTGGGACCGGGACAGGGGTTAAATGAGCAGTTCTTC
CASSLGPGQGLNEQFF
>TRBV27|.|.|TRBJ2-5
TGTGCTAGCAGCTGGGGAGAGACCCGGTACTTC
CASSWGETRYF
>TRBV18|.|.|TRBJ1-3
TGTGACAGCTCACCAGTGAAGGGTGGCTCTGGAAACACCATATATTTT
CDSSPVKGGSGNTIYF
>TRBV19|.|many|TRBJ2-1
TGTGCCAGTAGTATCGTTGAAAGACGCGAGCAGTTCTTC
CASSIVERREQFF
>TRBV6-2/TRBV6-3|.|.|TRBJ2-3
TGTTTCAGCAGTTACGGACGGGCAGATACGAAGTATTTT
CFSSYGRADTKYF
>TRBV7-9|.|many|TRBJ1-5
TGTGCCAGCAGCTTAGCGGGAGGGGGGCCCCAGCATTTT
CASSLAGGGPQHF
>TRBV20-1|.|many|TRBJ2-5
TGCAGGCGGGGGACCCAGTACTTC
CRRGTQYF
>TRBV19|.|.|TRBJ1-1
TGTGCCAGTAGTGGGGACTTCACTGAAGCTTTCTTT
CASSGDFTEAFF
>TRBV7-9|.|many|TRBJ2-1
TGTGCCAGCAGCCAGAGCGGAAGCTCCTACAATGAGCAGTTCTTC
CASSQSGSSYNEQFF
>TRBV28|TRBD1|many|TRBJ2-1
TGTGCCAGCAGGCCTCGGGACAGGGGCTCCTACAATGAGCAGTTCTTC
CASRPRDRGSYNEQFF
>TRBV5-4|.|many|TRBJ2-3
TGTGCCAGCAGCGCCACTTGGGACACAGATACGCAGTATTTT
CASSATWDTDTQYF
>TRBV5-4|.|many|TRBJ1-1
TGTGCCAGCAGCCCCAGGGGACCAGGCACTGAAGCTTTCTTT
CASSPRGPGTEAFF
>TRBV5-4|.|many|TRBJ1-3
TGTGCCAGCAACAAAGCCCTAGCTGGAAACACCATATATTTT
CASNKALAGNTIYF
>TRBV7-2|.|many|TRBJ1-2
TGTGCCAGCAGCTTACAAGACTCTCGCTACACCTTC
CASSLQDSRYTF
>TRBV7-6|.|many|TRBJ1-1
TGTGCCAGCAGCTTAGTAGAGACCACTGAAGCTTTCTTT
CASSLVETTEAFF
>TRBV11-2|.|many|TRBJ1-1
TGTGCCAGCAGCCCGGGAATGAACACTGAAGCTTTCTTT
CASSPGMNTEAFF
>TRBV12-3/TRBV12-4|.|many|TRBJ2-1
TGTGCCAGCAGTATGCTGGCGGGAAACAATGAGCAGTTCTTC
CASSMLAGNNEQFF
>TRBV12-3/TRBV12-4|.|many|TRBJ2-5
TGTGCCAGCAGTTACCGAAAACAGATCCTCAGCGGAGAGACCCAGTACTTC
CASSYRKQILSGETQYF
>TRBV5-5|.|few|TRBJ2-3
TGTGCCAGCAGCTCCCCATCACTTGTTAAAGGAGATACGCAGTATTTT
CASSSPSLVKGDTQYF
>TRBV2|.|many|TRBJ2-5
TGTGCCAGCAGTGAAGAGACCCAGTACTTC
CASSEETQYF
>TRBV13|.|many|TRBJ1-3
TGTGCCAGCAGCGCAGGGAACTCTGGAAACACCATATATTTT
CASSAGNSGNTIYF
>TRBV2|.|.|TRBJ1-5
TGTGCCAGCAGTGAAGGACAAGTCATCAATCAGCACCAGCATTTT
CASSEGQVINQHQHF
>TRBV28|TRBD1|many|TRBJ1-1
TGTGCCAGCAGCCCAGGGGGAGTCACTGAAGCTTTCTTT
CASSPGGVTEAFF
>TRBV2|TRBD1|many|TRBJ1-1
TGTGCCAGCAGTGAACCAGGGGGGTACACTGAAGCTTTCTTT
CASSEPGGYTEAFF